The rows below give T cell receptor beta chains drawn from one sample of a study of T cells after yellow fever vaccination. TCRdb redid the calling of the 5' RACE reads with MiXCR, one entry per CDR3 protein. The table shows approximately 330,000 distinct CDR3 sequences, with roughly 3.9% occurring only once. The sample in question was PBMCs, obtained 5 days after the yellow fever booster vaccination. These receptors were obtained from a man between 18 and 35 years old who received the YFV17D yellow fever vaccine. CDR3s include the opening cysteine and the closing phenylalanine or tryptophan. The D gene is left open where the match is weak. Only part of the rows carry a size: once, few, many, or a class if the clone is expanded.

D	V	size	J	DNA	CDR3
.	TRBV20-1	many	TRBJ2-2	TGCAGTGCTAGAAAGGGGGGCCCCACCGGGGAGCTGTTTTTT	CSARKGGPTGELFF
.	TRBV5-5	many	TRBJ1-6	TGTGCCAGCAGCTTGCGGGCAAGGGATTCACCCCTCCACTTT	CASSLRARDSPLHF
TRBD2	TRBV27	few	TRBJ2-1	TGTGCCAGCAAATGGGGAAAAGGGCCGGGACTAGCGGGGCCTCGCAATGAGCAGTTCTTC	CASKWGKGPGLAGPRNEQFF
TRBD2	TRBV7-2	few	TRBJ2-5	TGTGCCAGCAGCCCCGTGGAACTAGCGGGGCGAGAGACCCAGTACTTC	CASSPVELAGRETQYF
.	TRBV7-3	.	TRBJ1-1	TGTGCCAGCAGCTTGAGCACACACAACACTGAAGCTTTCTTT	CASSLSTHNTEAFF
.	TRBV7-2	few	TRBJ1-2	TGTGCCAGCAGCTTAAGCTCTGGCAGGGCTCATTGGGGCTACACCTTC	CASSLSSGRAHWGYTF
.	TRBV18	.	TRBJ1-5	TGTGCCAGCTCACCGGAGAATAATCAGCCCCAGCATTTT	CASSPENNQPQHF
.	TRBV7-9	many	TRBJ2-5	TGTGCCAGCAGCTTCCTAACACCCCAAGAGACCCAGTACTTC	CASSFLTPQETQYF
.	TRBV7-9	.	TRBJ2-5	TGTGCCAGCAGCAACGACTGGGTTTTGTACTTC	CASSNDWVLYF
.	TRBV5-1	few	TRBJ1-4	TGCGCCAGCAGCCCGGACAGCCGCAATGAAAAACTGTTTTTT	CASSPDSRNEKLFF
.	TRBV9	.	TRBJ2-1	TGTGCCAGCAGCCCGTCGTTCAATGAGCAGTTCTTC	CASSPSFNEQFF
TRBD2	TRBV6-5	few	TRBJ2-2	TGTGCCAGCAGTTACAGACTAGCGGGGACCGGGGAGCTGTTTTTT	CASSYRLAGTGELFF
TRBD1	TRBV7-2	.	TRBJ2-4	TGTGCCAGCAGCTCGACAGGGTTTGCCATTCAGTACTTC	CASSSTGFAIQYF
TRBD1	TRBV30	.	TRBJ1-4	TGTGCCTGGAGACGACAGGGGAATGAAAAACTGTTTTTT	CAWRRQGNEKLFF
TRBD1	TRBV4-2	few	TRBJ2-3	TGTGCCAGCAGCCACGGTACAGGGGCGCGGGGCACAGATACGCAGTATTTT	CASSHGTGARGTDTQYF